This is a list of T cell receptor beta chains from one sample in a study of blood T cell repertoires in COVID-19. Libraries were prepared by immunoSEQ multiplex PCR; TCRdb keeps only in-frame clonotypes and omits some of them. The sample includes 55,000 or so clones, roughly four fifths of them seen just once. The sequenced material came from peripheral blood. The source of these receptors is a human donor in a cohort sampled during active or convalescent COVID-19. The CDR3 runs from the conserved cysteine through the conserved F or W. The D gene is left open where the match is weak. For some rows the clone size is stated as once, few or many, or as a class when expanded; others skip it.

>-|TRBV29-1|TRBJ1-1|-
TGCAGCGCTGAAAAGGACAGATTGAACACTGAAGCTTTCTTT
CSAEKDRLNTEAFF
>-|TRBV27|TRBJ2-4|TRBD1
TGTGCCAGCAGGGGACAGGCCGTTACCGACCCACTAGCCAAAAACATTCAGTACTTC
CASRGQAVTDPLAKNIQYF
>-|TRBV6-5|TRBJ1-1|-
TGTGCCAGCGCACCTCGACGGAGAGTAAATGAAGCTTTCTTT
CASAPRRRVNEAFF
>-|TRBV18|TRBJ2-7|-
TGTGCCAGCTCACCACCGGCAGGGGCTAAAGAGCAGTACTTC
CASSPPAGAKEQYF
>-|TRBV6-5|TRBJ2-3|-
TGTGCCAGCGGTCTAGCGTCGAATACGCAGTATTTT
CASGLASNTQYF
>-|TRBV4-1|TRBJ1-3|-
TGCGCCAGCAGCCAATCGAACCTACCTGGAAACACCATATATTTT
CASSQSNLPGNTIYF
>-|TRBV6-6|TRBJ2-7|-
TGTGCCAGCAGGCCTACCTTACAGGGTTCCTACGAGCAGTACTTC
CASRPTLQGSYEQYF
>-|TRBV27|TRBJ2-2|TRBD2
TGTGCCAGCAGTTCCACTAGCGGGGGGGCCTTTATCGGGGAGCTGTTTTTT
CASSSTSGGAFIGELFF
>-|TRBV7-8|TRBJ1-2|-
TGTGCCAGCAGCCAAGGGAGGGGGACGTTGGATGGCTACACCTTC
CASSQGRGTLDGYTF
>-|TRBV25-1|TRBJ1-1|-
TGTGCCACCAAGACAGGTCTGGATACTGAAGCTTTCTTT
CATKTGLDTEAFF
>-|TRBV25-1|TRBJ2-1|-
TGTGCCAGCAGCCTAACGGGTGAGCAGTTCTTC
CASSLTGEQFF
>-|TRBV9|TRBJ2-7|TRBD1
TGTGCCAGCAGCGTAGAACAGGGGGCGTCCGAGCAGTACTTC
CASSVEQGASEQYF
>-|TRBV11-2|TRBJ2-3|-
TGTGCCAGCAGCCAGCACGGAGGGGGGGGAAGCACAGATACGCAGTATTTT
CASSQHGGGGSTDTQYF
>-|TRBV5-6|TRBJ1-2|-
TGTGCCAGCAGCCCCCCCGGACAGCTGGGGAATGGCTACACCTTC
CASSPPGQLGNGYTF
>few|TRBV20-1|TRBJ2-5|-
TGCAGTGCTAGTTCTGGGCCGTTTCAAGAGACCCAGTACTTC
CSASSGPFQETQYF
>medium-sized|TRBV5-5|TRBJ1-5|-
TGTGCCAGCAGCTTGGCACAGAGGGGCAATCAGCCCCAGCATTTT
CASSLAQRGNQPQHF
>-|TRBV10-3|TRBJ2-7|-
TGTGCCATCAGTGAGTCAGGAGCGGGTTACGAGCAGTACTTC
CAISESGAGYEQYF
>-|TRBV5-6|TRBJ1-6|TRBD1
TGTGCCAGCAGCTCGTCCGGGACAGTTAATTCACCCCTCCACTTT
CASSSSGTVNSPLHF
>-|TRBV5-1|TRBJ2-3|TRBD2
TGCGCCAGCAGCTTGGAGGTGCGGGGGGCCGGAGCAGATACGCAGTATTTT
CASSLEVRGAGADTQYF
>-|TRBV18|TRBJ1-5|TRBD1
TGTGCCAGCTCAGCGGACAGGGGCCAGCCCCAGCATTTT
CASSADRGQPQHF
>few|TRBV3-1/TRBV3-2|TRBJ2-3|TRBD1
TGTGCCAGCAGCCGGACCGACAGGGTCGAGGCAGATACGCAGTATTTT
CASSRTDRVEADTQYF
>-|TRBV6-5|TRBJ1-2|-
TGTGCCAGCAGTTACGTGGGAGCGACTAACTATGGCTACACCTTC
CASSYVGATNYGYTF
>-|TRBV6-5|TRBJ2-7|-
TGTGCCAGCAGGGCCGGGTCTTCAACTACCTACGAGCAGTACTTC
CASRAGSSTTYEQYF